Detailed here is one T cell receptor beta chain. Its target is unknown. The PCR had 60 Vbeta and 13 Jbeta primers. TCRdb's table, derived via immunoSEQ multiplex PCR, lists solely in-frame clones and lacks some. The data contain around 110,000 clones, 79% of them singletons. The sample comes from a study of cytomegalovirus exposure and HLA in healthy donors. V trimming: 5 bases; J trimming: 2 bases; junction bases outside the gene matches: 4. The germline gives CDR1 SEHNR, CDR2 FQNEAQ (reference sequence). The CDR3 has 15 amino acids. Broader study findings: It was in a later analysis that TCR association rates were seen to vary by HLA locus, highest for DRB1 and lowest for HLA-C.

This clonotype was obtained from a man aged 25-45 years in good health and CMV-seropositive. The chain combines TRBV7-9 with TRBJ2-1; 9 bases map to TRBD1. Sequencing was performed on PBMCs. The CDR3 loop is CASSPWTGAYNEQFF. The CDR3 coding sequence is TGTGCCAGCAGCCCCTGGACAGGGGCCTACAATGAGCAGTTCTTC.